A selection of T cell receptor beta chains follows, all from one sample in a study of a mutant IDH1 vaccine in newly diagnosed glioma. The antigens these receptors bind are not known. This table comes from immunoSEQ multiplex PCR, and its TCRdb copy is limited to in-frame clones, with some not included. The table lists tens of thousands of clones, more than 80% of them singletons, with around 1.5% in the top ten. The starting material was PBMCs, obtained from a glioma patient whose treatment included an IDH1 peptide vaccine. These receptors were taken from a man between 35 and 55 years old with glioma. Both conserved end residues are part of each CDR3. Part of the rows lack a size; the others show once, few, many or a class for expanded clones.

CDR3 protein	clone size	CDR3 length	V gene	J gene
CASRPQGVSTDTQYF	.	15	TRBV5-1	TRBJ2-3
CASSLEGNTEAFF	.	13	TRBV7-3	TRBJ1-1
CASSVQGRGAGELFF	.	15	TRBV27	TRBJ2-2
CASSNPRRDMNEQFF	.	15	TRBV21-1	TRBJ2-1
CASSLPENTEAFF	.	13	TRBV28	TRBJ1-1
CASSLRDSNYGYTF	.	14	TRBV7-8	TRBJ1-2
CASSISRLNTEAFF	.	14	TRBV19	TRBJ1-1
CASSPRDRVIGYTF	once	14	TRBV28	TRBJ1-2
CASSFDSSTEAFF	.	13	TRBV7-9	TRBJ1-1
CASSSGSTDTQYF	.	13	TRBV5-5	TRBJ2-3
CASSPQGIAQETQYF	.	15	TRBV19	TRBJ2-5